This is a list of T cell receptor beta chains from one sample in a study of shared clonotypes between healthy human individuals. Produced via immunoSEQ multiplex PCR; TCRdb's table is partial and in-frame only. Among about 490,000 clones, 65% to 85% were seen once, and the ten largest hold about 13%. The sample taken for sequencing was PBMCs. The source is a woman between 35 and 50 years old in good health. Some clones in this sample may be carry-over from other donors' samples. Each CDR3 is given with its conserved first and last residue. A D gene is named only where the DNA matches it firmly.

d_call	v_call	j_call	cdr3_aa
-	TRBV4-1	TRBJ2-1	CASSQADRNYNEQFF
-	TRBV6-1	TRBJ2-2	CASSENWGTGELFF
TRBD2	TRBV28	TRBJ2-1	CASSLWKAGGNEQFF
-	TRBV6-6	TRBJ1-1	CASSYGVQNTEAFF
TRBD1	TRBV9	TRBJ2-5	CASSRRTGGNQETQYF
-	TRBV5-4	TRBJ1-2	CASSLIGGRYGYTF
-	TRBV15	TRBJ2-5	CATSMSRDLSERGAQYF
-	TRBV19	TRBJ2-3	CASSTTGADTQYF
-	TRBV23-1	TRBJ1-5	CASNKVSNQPQHF
-	TRBV27	TRBJ1-2	CASSLFGDSYSYTF
-	TRBV7-3	TRBJ1-1	CASSLTPYVGTEAFF
TRBD2	TRBV27	TRBJ2-2	CASSLGGRRTGELFF
-	TRBV4-2	TRBJ2-3	CASSQRRQGDTQYF
-	TRBV10-3	TRBJ1-1	CAISETQNTEAFF
TRBD1	TRBV10-3	TRBJ2-7	CAISEIQGADEQYF
-	TRBV30	TRBJ2-5	CAWRVGGTQYF
TRBD1	TRBV7-6	TRBJ2-1	CASSSQYGTAYNEQFF
-	TRBV10-3	TRBJ1-5	CATRDGNQPQHF
-	TRBV18	TRBJ1-2	CASRATESYTF
TRBD2	TRBV7-2	TRBJ2-7	CASSIRGGRVYEQYF
-	TRBV27	TRBJ1-2	CASSPGRWDPRGYTF
-	TRBV7-9	TRBJ1-2	CASSSGSLDYGYTF
TRBD2	TRBV28	TRBJ2-7	CASKPGLTTYEQYF
-	TRBV28	TRBJ1-3	CASIASESSGNTIYF
TRBD1	TRBV6-6	TRBJ1-2	CASRTTGRDYGYTF